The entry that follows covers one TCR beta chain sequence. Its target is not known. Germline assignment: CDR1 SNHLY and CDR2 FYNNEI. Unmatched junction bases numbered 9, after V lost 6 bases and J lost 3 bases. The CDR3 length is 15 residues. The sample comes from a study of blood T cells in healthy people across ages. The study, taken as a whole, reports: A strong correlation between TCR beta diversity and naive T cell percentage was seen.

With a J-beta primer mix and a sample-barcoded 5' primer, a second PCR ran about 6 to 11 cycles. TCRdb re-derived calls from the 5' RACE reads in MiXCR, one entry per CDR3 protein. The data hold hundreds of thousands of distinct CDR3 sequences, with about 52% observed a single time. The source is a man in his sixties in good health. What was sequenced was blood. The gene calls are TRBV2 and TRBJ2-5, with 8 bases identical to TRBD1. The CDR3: CASSLGTGTKETQYF. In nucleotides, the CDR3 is TGTGCCAGCAGCCTTGGGACAGGAACCAAAGAGACCCAGTACTTC.